Sequencing of this TCR beta chain was carried out in a study of tumor-infiltrating lymphocytes in primary liver carcinoma. This clonotype was recorded a few times. A primer in the constant region served to generate TCR beta cDNA from roughly 450 ng of total RNA. Amplification in three nested multiplex PCR rounds with slightly modified ARM-PCR gave rise to TCR beta libraries. The opening two PCR rounds, approximately 10 cycles each, paired TRBV1-TRBV30 forward primers with a C-beta reverse primer. One entry per CDR3 protein, called by TCRdb with MiXCR from the multiplex PCR reads. This table has some 200,000 distinct CDR3 sequences, approximately 65% appearing once. CDR1 is SGHTA and CDR2 is FQGTGA in the germline V gene. The junction had 11 bases not matched to a gene; V was cut back by 3 bases and J by 7 bases. The CDR3 is 17 residues long. Germline DNA was also extracted, with blood RNA taken from unsorted whole blood.

V and J are TRBV7-3 and TRBJ2-1; 11 bases agree with TRBD2. The receptor's source is a woman aged 55-69 years with primary liver carcinoma and hepatitis B virus infection. The source material was peripheral blood. The CDR3 spells CASSFLAGGFAGNEQFF. For the CDR3, the DNA is TGTGCCAGCAGCTTTCTAGCGGGAGGTTTTGCGGGAAATGAGCAGTTCTTC.